This TCR beta chain was observed in a study of response to subunit inactivated influenza vaccine. Study-level findings and limits: Authors suggested each seasonal influenza vaccination recruits few new T cells.

TCRdb reprocessed the RT-PCR reads with MiXCR, giving one entry per CDR3 protein. This sample has around 480,000 distinct CDR3 sequences; 9.5% to 12% occur once, and the top ten carry 10% to 15%. About this clonotype: Its antigen is unidentified.

The V and J ends lost 3 bases and 4 bases, in that order; junction bases with no gene match: 9. The CDR3 runs to 17 residues. Sequences were derived from PBMCs from blood, sampled about 40 days after vaccination. The chain carries TRBV12-3 or TRBV12-4 and TRBJ2-5; 12 bases are a match to TRBD2. The origin of this receptor is a man between 50 and 59 years old who received an inactivated influenza vaccine. The CDR3 bases are TGTGCCAGCAGTTTTTGGCTAGCGGGAGGGCCGGGAGAGACCCAGTACTTC. Its translation is CASSFWLAGGPGETQYF.